The clone carrying this T cell receptor beta chain was observed a few times. The antigen is not known. The TCR library protocol was used to attach unique molecular identifiers. These identifiers were attached to individual cDNA molecules. TCRdb fed the 5' RACE reads into MiXCR, producing one record per CDR3 protein. The sample carries about 20,000 distinct CDR3 sequences, approximately 4.3% recorded once. The CDR3 contains 17 residues. CDR1 LGHNA and CDR2 YNFKEQ come from the germline V gene. Between the trimmed V and J ends, which lost 1 base and 0 bases, there was a span of 12 bases. This sample was taken from a study of early T cells in non-severe SARS-CoV-2 infection. On the study more broadly: The chains were unpaired, and the sequenced material was bulk RNA from unsorted whole blood. Findings and limits, study-wide: VDJdb matching, biased toward anti-spike CD8 responses, missed private and CD4 specificities.

This chain uses TRBV4-2 with TRBJ2-2, with no clear D. The TCR comes from an adult who was a healthcare worker with PCR-confirmed SARS-CoV-2 infection or an uninfected control (not recorded which). Sample: whole blood. This chain's CDR3 is CASSQVANFANTGELFF. CDR3 coding DNA: TGTGCCAGCAGCCAAGTTGCGAACTTCGCGAACACCGGGGAGCTGTTTTTT.